What follows are 27 T cell receptor beta chains derived from one specimen sequenced in a study of tumor-infiltrating lymphocytes in primary liver carcinoma. The input was 450 to 500 ng total RNA; TCR beta cDNA was made from it with a constant-region primer. Three rounds of nested multiplex PCR with slightly modified ARM-PCR produced TCR beta libraries. Primers for the first two PCR rounds were TRBV1-TRBV30 forward primers and a C-beta reverse primer (about 11 cycles per round). TCRdb analysed the multiplex PCR reads with MiXCR anew, one entry per CDR3 protein. The top ten clones hold roughly 8.8% of a sample with roughly 120,000 distinct CDR3 sequences, roughly three fifths of them seen once. Between roughly 17 and 33 mg of unsorted bulk tissue served as the source from which RNA and DNA were co-extracted. The sequencing sample was made of liver tumor tissue from sampling region 1. The subset: tumor region T1, superior pole. These TCRs come from an older woman with primary liver carcinoma and hepatitis B virus infection.

On this clonotype: A much larger clone differs by one base, so this may be a read error. The rearrangement uses TRBV10-2 and TRBJ1-2; D is ambiguous. The CDR3 loop spans 13 amino acids. Germline V gives CDR1 WSHSY, CDR2 SAAADI. V was trimmed by 4 bases and J by 2 bases, leaving 8 bases between them. CDR3 DNA sequence: TGCGCCAGCAGTGGGCGGGGAAACTATGGCTACACCTTC. Translating gives CASSGRGNYGYTF.

The table lists this clonotype with a count of one. V and J are TRBV10-2 and TRBJ2-7, with 7 positions matching TRBD2. The trim removed 3 bases at V and 6 bases at J, leaving 11 bases unmatched. CDR1 and CDR2 from the germline V gene are WSHSY and SAAADI. The CDR3 is 15 residues long. The CDR3 sequence: CASSDRQAGLREQYF. The CDR3 DNA reads TGCGCCAGCAGTGATCGGCAAGCGGGACTCCGCGAGCAGTACTTC.

As regards this clonotype: The final CDR3 position lacks the conserved phenylalanine or tryptophan, pointing to a likely read error. This chain connects TRBV11-2 to TRBJ2-1; 10 bases map to TRBD2. Germline V gene sequence: CDR1 SGHAT, CDR2 FQNNGV. The CDR3 sequence is 15 residues long. The CDR3 sequence: CATSLVSSGSNGQFL. CDR3 coding DNA: TGTGCCACCAGCTTAGTGTCTAGCGGGAGCAATGGGCAGTTCCTC.

This clonotype was picked up a small number of times. A read error may produce the germline difference seen at one junction end. The chain uses TRBV2 and TRBJ1-1; TRBD1 agrees at 11 bases. Germline V lookup: CDR1 SNHLY, CDR2 FYNNEI. The CDR3 runs to 14 residues. Here the CDR3 reads CASKWTGGLTETFF. Written as DNA, the CDR3 is TGTGCCAGCAAGTGGACAGGGGGCTTAACTGAAACTTTCTTT.

Remarks on this clonotype: The CDR3 does not end in the conserved phenylalanine or tryptophan, so this is likely a read error. The CDR3 here is CSVAGQGEQFS. The CDR3 nucleotides are TGCAGCGTTGCAGGGCAAGGTGAGCAGTTCTCC. V is TRBV29-1 and J is TRBJ2-1; tentative D call: TRBD1 (5 bases). V gave up 4 bases and J gave up 9 bases, with 10 bases separating them. From germline, CDR1 is SQVTM and CDR2 ANQGSEA. The CDR3 has 11 residues.

Comment on this clonotype: The conserved closing phenylalanine or tryptophan is absent in this CDR3, likely reflecting a read error. The chain employs TRBV11-2 and TRBJ2-1, with 7 nucleotides matching TRBD2. Germline V gene sequence: CDR1 SGHAT, CDR2 FQNNGV. The length of the CDR3 is 15 residues. In DNA form, the CDR3 reads TGTGCCAGCAGCTTCTGGGGGAGGGCCTACAGTGAGCAGTTCCTC. Its protein is CASSFWGRAYSEQFL.

The rearrangement uses TRBV2 and TRBJ2-5; D not certain. Germline V gene data show CDR1 as SNHLY and CDR2 as FYNNEI. Trimming stripped 7 bases from V and 5 bases from J, with 11 bases between. This CDR3 is 12 amino acids long. The CDR3 here is CASKDPGETQYF. CDR3 nucleotide sequence: TGTGCCAGCAAGGACCCCGGGGAGACCCAGTACTTC.

J is TRBJ2-1 and V is TRBV20-1; D is undetermined. The V gene lost 6 bases and the J gene lost 8 bases, with 20 bases spanning the gap. This CDR3 is 14 amino acids long. Germline V gene data show CDR1 as DFQATT and CDR2 as SNEGSKA (reference sequence). The CDR3 loop reads CSAHLRLGRDEQFF. The CDR3 nucleotides are TGCAGTGCCCACCTGCGGCTAGGAAGGGATGAGCAGTTCTTC.

Points on this clonotype: Since a much larger clone is just one base distant, this may be a read error. The chain joins TRBV12-3 or TRBV12-4 to TRBJ1-1; 8 bases align to TRBD1. The CDR3 is made up of 13 amino acids. The CDR3 DNA sequence: TGTGCCAGCATCCAGGGGGCTGGAACTGGAGCTTTCTTT. Encoded protein: CASIQGAGTGAFF.

The chain uses TRBV7-9 and TRBJ1-4; maybe TRBD1 (6 bases). This CDR3 is built from 15 residues. Germline V gives CDR1 SEHNR, CDR2 FQNEAQ (reference sequence). With 11 bases removed from V and 7 bases from J, the gap between germline ends came to 23 bases. The CDR3 protein is CAGNVTGRTGEKLFF. The CDR3 region has the DNA TGTGCCGGCAACGTTACAGGGCGCACGGGTGAAAAACTGTTTTTT.

Worth noting for this clonotype: One base away lies a much larger clone, so this may be a sequencing read error. The chain has TRBV6-1 and TRBJ2-5; 8 bases agree with TRBD2. Germline CDR1 is MNHNS and CDR2 is SASEGT. This CDR3 is built from 13 residues. Here the CDR3 reads CARSVAGGETQYF. CDR3 nucleotides: TGTGCCAGAAGTGTGGCGGGAGGAGAGACCCAGTACTTC.

Note on this clonotype: It may be a read error: a sequence one base away is much more abundant. The genes are TRBV4-2 and TRBJ2-3; no reliable D call. The CDR3 runs 13 residues. Trimming removed 5 bases from V and 2 bases from J, with 8 bases in between. CDR1 and CDR2 (germline): LGHNA, YNFKEQ. In nucleotides, the CDR3 is TGTGCCAGCAGCTCGGGTCACACAGATACGCAGTATTTT. This sequence encodes CASSSGHTDTQYF.

A note on this clonotype: A much larger clone lies a single base off, so this may be a read error. V usage is TRBV29-1 and J usage is TRBJ2-7; possible D gene TRBD2, 6 bases. The CDR3 consists of 16 residues. CDR1 SQVTM and CDR2 ANQGSEA come from the germline V gene. Trimming shortened V by 1 base and J by 3 bases, and 19 bases separated the two germline ends. CDR3 loop: CSVEAWRAGLFYEQYF. CDR3 sequence (DNA): TGCAGCGTTGAAGCGTGGCGGGCGGGGCTATTCTACGAGCAGTACTTC.

This clonotype was picked up one time. The genes are TRBV6-2 or TRBV6-3 and TRBJ1-1; the match to TRBD1 covers 9 bases. The germline V gene encodes CDR1 MNHEY and CDR2 SVGEGT. The V and J ends lost 9 bases and 3 bases, in that order; junction bases with no gene match: 11. There are 15 residues in the CDR3. CDR3 protein: CASSDGQGPYTEAFF. The CDR3 coding sequence is TGTGCCAGTAGTGACGGACAGGGGCCGTACACTGAAGCTTTCTTT.

This clonotype was counted ten times or more. V and J are TRBV12-3 or TRBV12-4 and TRBJ1-1; weak D call: TRBD1 (5 bases). V was cut by 2 bases and J by 1 base, with 17 bases left in between. The length of the CDR3 is 17 residues. CDR3 nucleotides: TGTGCCAGCAGTTTAAGGGGAGGGGCCATTGGGAACACTGAAGCTTTCTTT. Translation gives CASSLRGGAIGNTEAFF.

Of note for this clonotype: This could be a read error, since a much larger clone is one nucleotide away. The V and J genes are TRBV4-1 and TRBJ1-4; D possibly corresponds to TRBD1 (6 bases). The CDR3 is made up of 16 amino acids. With 4 bases removed from V and 4 bases from J, the gap between germline ends came to 16 bases. The germline V gene encodes CDR1 MGHRA and CDR2 YSYEKL. In DNA, the CDR3 is TGCGCCAGCAGCCGGACAGCCCTTCCAAATAATGAAAAACTGTTTTTT. This sequence encodes CASSRTALPNNEKLFF.

The J gene is TRBJ1-3, the V gene TRBV13; D is uncertain. The germline gives CDR1 PRHDT, CDR2 FYEKMQ (reference sequence). V lost 0 bases and J lost 4, with 13 bases in between. This CDR3 is built from 16 residues. The CDR3 bases are TGTGCCAGCAGCTTAGGTGTATATGGAGTGGGAAACACCATATATTTT. Protein product: CASSLGVYGVGNTIYF.

By share of the sample, this clonotype is medium-sized. J is TRBJ2-1 and V is TRBV11-1, with D possibly TRBD1 on 5 matching bases. Germline CDR1 reads SGHAT; CDR2 reads FQDESV (reference sequence). The CDR3 is made up of 15 amino acids. The germline V and J ends were trimmed by 2 bases and 7 bases, with 15 bases remaining between them. The CDR3 coding sequence is TGTGCCAGCAGCTTAAGGGGCCTTGACACGAATGAGCAGTTCTTC. This translates into CASSLRGLDTNEQFF.

This clonotype is deemed medium-sized (0.01 to 0.1%). Here the CDR3 reads CASASRGGRADTQYF. CDR3 nucleotide sequence: TGTGCCAGCGCAAGTCGCGGAGGAAGGGCGGATACGCAGTATTTT. The chain has TRBV6-5 and TRBJ2-3, with D possibly TRBD2 on 5 matching bases. The CDR3 spans 15 residues. The V end lost 8 bases, the J end lost 6 bases, and 21 bases lay between the germline ends. Germline-derived CDR1 and CDR2 are MNHEY and SVGAGI.

This clonotype was seen at least ten times. The chain links TRBV28 to TRBJ2-6; the D gene is possibly TRBD1 (5 bases). Germline V CDR1 and CDR2: MDHEN, SYDVKM. The CDR3 extends over 15 amino acids. Between the trimmed V and J ends, which lost 4 bases and 2 bases, there was a span of 9 bases. CDR3 sequence reads: CASSSAGTGANVLTF. The DNA for the CDR3 is TGTGCCAGCAGTTCCGCAGGGACTGGGGCCAACGTCCTGACTTTC.

V usage is TRBV5-4 and J usage is TRBJ1-6; 11 bases line up with TRBD1. This CDR3 contains 17 residues. Trimming took 4 bases from V and 0 from J; bases not matched to a gene: 3. In germline, CDR1 is SGHNT, CDR2 YYREEE (reference sequence). CDR3 DNA: TGTGCCAGCAGCCTCGGGACAGGGGGCTCCTATAATTCACCCCTCCACTTT. Translation: CASSLGTGGSYNSPLHF.

Of note for this clonotype: The germline gene is not matched at one end of the junction; a read error may be the cause. The CDR3 DNA sequence: TGTGCCAGCAGCTCCCCCCGGGAGTACACTGAAGCTTACTTT. This gives the protein CASSSPREYTEAYF. The rearrangement links TRBV6-5 to TRBJ1-1; the D is unclear. The CDR3 has 14 residues. The germline V gene encodes CDR1 MNHEY and CDR2 SVGAGI.

A note on this clonotype: A much larger clone sits a single nucleotide away, making a read error possible. This chain links TRBV4-1 with TRBJ1-4; weak D call: TRBD1 (6 bases). CDR3 length: 15 amino acids. Germline lookup yields CDR1 MGHRA and CDR2 YSYEKL. CDR3 in amino acids: CASSPDRIKNEILFF. CDR3 DNA sequence: TGCGCCAGCAGCCCCGACAGGATAAAGAATGAAATACTGTTTTTT.

A single count supports this clonotype. A much larger clone lies one base from this, so it may be a read error. The CDR3 ends on some other residue instead of the conserved phenylalanine or tryptophan, so this is likely a read error. The rearrangement joins TRBV5-1 to TRBJ2-7; 10 nucleotides match TRBD1. The ends lost 3 bases at V and 0 bases at J; junction bases unmatched: 6. This CDR3 is built from 16 residues. CDR1 SGHRS and CDR2 YFSETQ come from the germline V gene. The CDR3 spells CASSSRDRGLSYEQYL. The CDR3 DNA sequence: TGCGCCAGCAGCTCCCGGGACAGGGGCCTCTCCTACGAGCAGTACCTC.

This clonotype has just a few counts. This may be a read error, as it is one base from a much larger clone. This chain links TRBV12-3 or TRBV12-4 with TRBJ2-3; possibly TRBD2 for D (7 bases). CDR3 length: 17 residues. The ends were cut back, 1 base at V and 8 bases at J, with 22 bases in the middle. CDR3 DNA: TGTGCCAGCAGTTTAGAGGTAGGGGGAGGGCCCAGAGGTACGCAGTATTTT. Translating it yields CASSLEVGGGPRGTQYF.

About this clonotype itself: At one of its ends the junction is not consistent with the germline gene, which may arise from a read error. The chain combines TRBV11-2 with TRBJ2-5, with D maybe TRBD2 (5 bases). This CDR3 is built from 13 residues. From germline, CDR1 is SGHAT and CDR2 FQNNGV. The CDR3 region has the DNA TGTGCCACCAGCCCCATGGGAGCCACCACCCAGTACTTC. Its protein product is CATSPMGATTQYF. The whole variable domain, remainder taken from reference TRBV11-2 and TRBJ2-5, is EAGVAQSPRYKIIEKRQSVAFWCNPISGHATLYWYQQILGQGPKLLIQFQNNGVVDDSQLPKDRFSAERLKGVDSTLKIQPAKLEDSAVYLCATSPMGATTQYFGPGTRLLVL.

As regards this clonotype: A much larger clone is a single base away; this may be a read error. V gene TRBV6-6 combines with J gene TRBJ2-2, with TRBD2 as a possible D gene (6 bases). CDR1 is MNHNY and CDR2 is SVGAGI in the germline V gene (reference sequence). The CDR3 sequence is 15 residues long. In nucleotides, the CDR3 is TGTGCCAGCAGTGGAAGTGCGGGAAACACCGGGGAGCTGTTATTT. Protein sequence: CASSGSAGNTGELLF.